Listed below are T cell receptor beta chains from one sample, sequenced in a study of blood T cell repertoires in COVID-19. Method: immunoSEQ multiplex PCR; TCRdb's copy keeps in-frame clones and lacks some. Of roughly 250,000 clones in the sample, about 80% were seen once. What was sequenced was peripheral blood. The receptors come from a man in his fifties or sixties with active or convalescent COVID-19. Each CDR3 is given with its conserved first and last residue. The D gene is left open where the match is weak. Rows may omit the clone size; those that give it use once, few, many or a size class.

TRBJ1-2	-	TRBV7-8	-	CASSLMQGSNYGYTF	TGTGCCAGCAGCTTGATGCAGGGGTCTAACTATGGCTACACCTTC
TRBJ2-5	-	TRBV24-1	-	CATSDSFQETQYF	TGTGCCACCAGTGATTCGTTCCAAGAGACCCAGTACTTC
TRBJ2-7	-	TRBV5-1	-	CASSVDSGSYEQYF	TGCGCCAGCAGCGTGGACAGCGGGTCCTACGAGCAGTACTTC
TRBJ1-1	-	TRBV15	-	CATSRDMAGEAFF	TGTGCCACCAGCAGAGATATGGCAGGTGAAGCTTTCTTT
TRBJ2-1	-	TRBV5-1	-	CASSLEQGFYNEQFF	TGCGCCAGCAGCTTGGAACAGGGCTTCTACAATGAGCAGTTCTTC
TRBJ2-7	-	TRBV5-4	-	CASSLPPNYEQYF	TGTGCCAGCAGCTTGCCCCCCAACTACGAGCAGTACTTC
TRBJ2-5	TRBD2	TRBV9	few	CASSPLPGLAGFETQYF	TGTGCCAGCAGCCCTCTGCCGGGACTAGCGGGGTTTGAGACCCAGTACTTC
TRBJ1-6	-	TRBV5-1	-	CASSLEQDNSPLHF	TGCGCCAGCAGCTTGGAACAGGATAATTCACCCCTCCACTTT
TRBJ1-2	-	TRBV7-2	once	CASSSSTRTGGGYTF	TGTGCCAGCAGCTCCTCAACTAGGACCGGGGGAGGCTACACCTTC
TRBJ2-2	-	TRBV4-1	-	CASSQGAARRARGTGELFF	TGCGCCAGCAGCCAAGGGGCTGCCCGGCGGGCTCGCGGCACCGGGGAGCTGTTTTTT
TRBJ1-5	TRBD1	TRBV15	-	CATSRDRTGGGPQHF	TGTGCCACCAGCAGAGATCGGACAGGGGGAGGGCCCCAGCATTTT
TRBJ1-1	TRBD1	TRBV29-1	-	CSVRTGVTEAFF	TGCAGCGTCCGAACAGGGGTCACTGAAGCTTTCTTT
TRBJ1-1	TRBD1	TRBV9	-	CASSVVGGLGNTEAFF	TGTGCCAGCAGCGTAGTAGGGGGCCTTGGGAACACTGAAGCTTTCTTT
TRBJ2-7	TRBD2	TRBV4-2	-	CASSPLAGVTDEQYF	TGTGCCAGCAGCCCATTAGCGGGGGTGACCGACGAGCAGTACTTC
TRBJ2-1	-	TRBV21-1	-	CASVGLRVEQFF	TGTGCCAGCGTGGGCCTGCGTGTTGAGCAGTTCTTC
TRBJ1-2	-	TRBV19	-	CASSAGRTNYGYTF	TGTGCCAGTAGTGCGGGACGGACTAACTATGGCTACACCTTC
TRBJ1-4	TRBD1	TRBV6-6	-	CASSLDRGREKLFF	TGTGCCAGCAGCCTAGACAGGGGACGTGAAAAACTGTTTTTT
TRBJ1-4	-	TRBV30	-	CAWSVGGGHEKLFF	TGTGCCTGGAGTGTGGGGGGGGGACATGAAAAACTGTTTTTT
TRBJ2-3	-	TRBV6-1	-	CASSEGGADPTDTQYF	TGTGCCAGCAGTGAAGGTGGCGCGGATCCCACAGATACGCAGTATTTT
TRBJ2-4	TRBD2	TRBV13	-	CASSLEASGGALAKNIQYF	TGTGCCAGCAGCTTAGAGGCTAGCGGGGGGGCCTTGGCCAAAAACATTCAGTACTTC
TRBJ2-2	TRBD1	TRBV5-1	few	CASSSTGGNGGELFF	TGCGCCAGCAGCTCAACAGGGGGCAACGGCGGGGAGCTGTTTTTT
TRBJ1-5	TRBD1	TRBV19	-	CASSPDRGAGQPQHF	TGTGCCAGTAGTCCAGACAGGGGCGCGGGTCAGCCCCAGCATTTT
TRBJ2-2	-	TRBV6-4	-	CASSVRTGAGELFF	TGTGCCAGCAGTGTCCGGACTGGGGCCGGGGAGCTGTTTTTT
TRBJ2-7	TRBD1	TRBV2	-	CASSERRDRNYEQYF	TGTGCCAGCAGTGAACGGCGGGACAGGAACTACGAGCAGTACTTC